These T cell receptor beta chains were read from a single sample in a study of blood T cell repertoires in COVID-19. Produced via immunoSEQ multiplex PCR; TCRdb's table is partial and in-frame only. This sample has about 190,000 clones; roughly 86% occur once, and the top ten carry around 8.6%. Sample: PBMCs or T cells enriched from blood (not recorded which). The receptors shown here come from a woman under 40 who had recovered from COVID-19. Each CDR3 is given with its conserved first and last residue. D genes are given only for firm matches. Clone size is given for some rows only: seen once, a few or many times, or a class if the clone is expanded.

v_call	d_call	clone_size	j_call	cdr3_nt	cdr3_aa
TRBV24-1	TRBD1	NA	TRBJ2-5	TGTGCCACCAGTGAAGGGACAGCAATGTACTTC	CATSEGTAMYF
TRBV11-2	TRBD2	NA	TRBJ2-2	TGTGCCAGCAGCCCCCTTTCGGGAGGGAGCACCGGGGAGCTGTTTTTT	CASSPLSGGSTGELFF
TRBV29-1	NA	NA	TRBJ2-2	TGCAGCGTTCAAGACAGAAACACCGGGGAGCTGTTTTTT	CSVQDRNTGELFF
TRBV4-1	NA	NA	TRBJ2-3	TGCGCCAGCAGCCAAGTGGATACAGGATCCGATACGCAGTATTTT	CASSQVDTGSDTQYF
TRBV12-3/TRBV12-4	NA	NA	TRBJ1-1	TGTGCCAGCAGTTTAGGGCCGAACACTGAAGCTTTCTTT	CASSLGPNTEAFF
TRBV19	TRBD1	NA	TRBJ1-2	TGTGCCAGTGCCAGGGACAGGGAAAACTATGGCTACACCTTC	CASARDRENYGYTF
TRBV6-1	NA	NA	TRBJ2-7	TGTGCCAGCAGTGAAGCGTACTACGAGCAGTACTTC	CASSEAYYEQYF
TRBV19	TRBD2	NA	TRBJ2-3	TGTGCCAGTAGTATAGAAGGGACTAGCCAAAGGGGGCAGTATTTT	CASSIEGTSQRGQYF
TRBV5-1	TRBD1	NA	TRBJ2-4	TGCGCCAGCAGCTTTCAGGGGGATTGGAGAAACATTCAGTACTTC	CASSFQGDWRNIQYF
TRBV28	TRBD2	NA	TRBJ2-1	TGTGCCAGCAGTTTATCCGGGAGGGCCGTGCTATACAATGAGCAGTTCTTC	CASSLSGRAVLYNEQFF
TRBV24-1	TRBD2	NA	TRBJ2-7	TGTGCCACCAGGGGACTAGCGGTCCGCCTCTTGCTCTACGAGCAGTACTTC	CATRGLAVRLLLYEQYF
TRBV7-2	TRBD1	NA	TRBJ1-2	TGTGCCAGCAGCTTAGCGCGGGATTTCCCAGGGGGAGATGGCTACACCTTC	CASSLARDFPGGDGYTF
TRBV19	TRBD1	few	TRBJ2-7	TGTGCCAGTAGTTATTCCGGGACAGGGGTGTCCTACGAGCAGTACTTC	CASSYSGTGVSYEQYF
TRBV5-1	TRBD2	NA	TRBJ2-2	TGCGCCAGCAGCTTGGTCGGGAGGGCCACCGGGGAGCTGTTTTTT	CASSLVGRATGELFF
TRBV27	NA	NA	TRBJ2-4	TGTGCCAGCAGTCCCCAAAGTTACGGTGCCAAAAACATTCAGTACTTC	CASSPQSYGAKNIQYF
TRBV27	NA	NA	TRBJ1-5	TGTGCCAGCAGTCCCGAGTTTCTACGCAATCAGCCCCAGCATTTT	CASSPEFLRNQPQHF
TRBV7-9	NA	NA	TRBJ2-2	TGTGCCAGCGGTACAGGGTTTGGTTATCAAGCCGGGGAGCTGTTTTTT	CASGTGFGYQAGELFF
TRBV7-2	TRBD2	NA	TRBJ2-2	TGTGCCAGCAGCTTGGGGCGACTAGCGGCCACCGGGGAGCTGTTTTTT	CASSLGRLAATGELFF
TRBV28	NA	NA	TRBJ2-7	TGTGCCAGCAGGGTCCGGGGTACAGCTAACTACGAGCAGTACTTC	CASRVRGTANYEQYF
TRBV2	TRBD1	NA	TRBJ2-7	TGTGCCAGCAGAGAAGGAGGACAGGGGTCCTACGAGCAGTACTTC	CASREGGQGSYEQYF
TRBV9	NA	NA	TRBJ2-6	TGTGCCAGCAGCGTAGCTACTGGGGCCAACGTCCTGACTTTC	CASSVATGANVLTF
TRBV11-2	NA	NA	TRBJ1-1	TGTGCCAGCAGCTTAGTACAGGGCACTGAAGCTTTCTTT	CASSLVQGTEAFF
TRBV25-1	TRBD2	few	TRBJ2-7	TGTGCCAGCAGTGGAGGGAGCGGGAGGGATAAATCCTACGAGCAGTACTTC	CASSGGSGRDKSYEQYF
TRBV28	TRBD1	NA	TRBJ1-2	TGTGCCAGCAGGTGGGACAGGGGGCCTTCCTATGGCTACACCTTC	CASRWDRGPSYGYTF